Shown below are 11 T cell receptor beta chains from a single sample sequenced in a study of cytomegalovirus exposure and HLA in healthy donors. Generated by immunoSEQ multiplex PCR, the TCRdb table keeps only in-frame clones and is missing some. Found here are about 250,000 clones, roughly nine tenths of them singletons; the top ten hold 9.5% to 15%. Sequences were obtained from PBMCs. The receptor set was obtained from a man between 18 and 29 years old in good health and CMV-seropositive.

The V and J genes are TRBV30 and TRBJ1-4, with D unclear. The CDR3 runs 15 residues. From germline, CDR1 is GTSNPN and CDR2 SVGIG (reference sequence). V lost 1 base and J lost 8, with 17 bases in between. Here the CDR3 reads CAWSGSGRIGEKLFF. The DNA of the CDR3 is TGTGCCTGGAGTGGAAGTGGCAGGATTGGCGAAAAACTGTTTTTT.

The chain joins TRBV29-1 to TRBJ2-3; TRBD2 might be the D (6 bases). The V and J ends lost 4 bases and 6 bases respectively, with 14 bases between them. CDR3 length: 13 residues. CDR1 SQVTM and CDR2 ANQGSEA come from the germline V gene. This chain's CDR3 is CSVGMGEDDTQYF. CDR3 bases: TGCAGCGTTGGAATGGGGGAGGATGATACGCAGTATTTT.

The J gene is TRBJ1-5, the V gene TRBV2; D is undetermined. V gave up 4 bases and J gave up 0 bases, with 10 bases separating them. CDR1 and CDR2 (germline): SNHLY, FYNNEI. CDR3 length equals 15 residues. The CDR3 DNA reads TGTGCCAGCAGTGGCAGAGTCGATAGCAATCAGCCCCAGCATTTT. It specifies CASSGRVDSNQPQHF.

V and J are TRBV5-4 and TRBJ2-7; tentative D call: TRBD1 (5 bases). V was cut by 5 bases and J by 4 bases, with 16 bases left in between. The germline V gene has CDR1 SGHNT and CDR2 YYREEE (reference sequence). The CDR3 sequence is 14 residues long. CDR3 nucleotide sequence: TGTGCCAGCAGAACGGACATAGCCGGATACGAGCAGTACTTC. It translates to CASRTDIAGYEQYF. Full variable domain (outside the CDR3, taken from reference TRBV5-4 and TRBJ2-7): ETGVTQSPTHLIKTRGQQVTLRCSSQSGHNTVSWYQQALGQGPQFIFQYYREEENGRGNFPPRFSGLQFPNYSSELNVNALELDDSALYLCASRTDIAGYEQYFGPGTRLTVT.

V usage is TRBV5-1 and J usage is TRBJ2-7; 9 bases map to TRBD2. Germline V lookup: CDR1 SGHRS, CDR2 YFSETQ. The length of the CDR3 is 15 residues. Unmatched junction bases numbered 6, after V lost 0 bases and J lost 5 bases. CDR3 sequence: CASSLELAGADEQYF. CDR3 DNA: TGCGCCAGCAGCTTGGAGTTAGCGGGAGCTGACGAGCAGTACTTC.

CDR3 protein: CASRRVAAGEAFF. CDR3 nucleotide sequence: TGTGCCAGCCGGCGTGTAGCGGCCGGTGAAGCTTTCTTT. The V call is TRBV28, the J call TRBJ1-1; D unresolved. Trimming stripped 8 bases from V and 7 bases from J, with 17 bases between. The CDR3 runs to 13 residues. CDR1 is MDHEN, CDR2 SYDVKM, per germline.

Worth noting for this clone: At the DNA level, this CDR3 is encoded by other sequences in the same sample as well. This rearrangement joins TRBV5-1 to TRBJ1-5, with 9 bases identical to TRBD1. Germline loops: CDR1 SGHRS, CDR2 YFSETQ. This CDR3 has 15 residues. Losses at the gene ends were 3 bases for V and 0 bases for J; bases not matched to a gene: 1. The CDR3 protein is CASSWTGDSNQPQHF. CDR3 DNA sequence: TGCGCCAGCAGCTGGACAGGGGATAGCAATCAGCCCCAGCATTTT.

The rearrangement joins TRBV9 to TRBJ2-3; D unresolved. Germline CDR1 SGDLS, CDR2 YYNGEE. Trimming removed 0 bases at V and 2 bases at J, with 13 bases between. The CDR3 runs to 16 residues. The CDR3 bases are TGTGCCAGCAGCGTAGGTGGTGGCGGCTTCACAGATACGCAGTATTTT. This codes for CASSVGGGGFTDTQYF. Complete variable domain (other parts from reference TRBV9 and TRBJ2-3): DSGVTQTPKHLITATGQRVTLRCSPRSGDLSVYWYQQSLDQGLQFLIQYYNGEERAKGNILERFSAQQFPDLHSELNLSSLELGDSALYFCASSVGGGGFTDTQYFGPGTRLTVL.

J is TRBJ2-2 and V is TRBV19; weak D call: TRBD1 (5 bases). V was cut by 5 bases and J by 5 bases, with 18 bases left in between. The germline V gene encodes CDR1 LNHDA and CDR2 SQIVND (reference sequence). The CDR3 runs 16 residues. The CDR3 here is CASSPSGGRGTGELFF. DNA of the CDR3: TGTGCCAGTAGTCCCTCCGGTGGTAGGGGAACCGGGGAGCTGTTTTTT.

The chain employs TRBV2 and TRBJ2-7, with TRBD2 matching 8 bases. Germline V gives CDR1 SNHLY, CDR2 FYNNEI. With V trimmed by 7 bases and J by 10 bases, 12 bases remained unmatched. The CDR3 is made up of 13 amino acids. CDR3 bases: TGTGCCAGCACCGAAATAGAGCGGGAGTCCCAGTACTTC. Translated, it gives CASTEIERESQYF. Based on the CDR3 plus reference TRBV2 and TRBJ2-7, the full variable domain is EPEVTQTPSHQVTQMGQEVILRCVPISNHLYFYWYRQILGQKVEFLVSFYNNEISEKSEIFDDQFSVERPDGSNFTLKIRSTKLEDSAMYFCASTEIERESQYFGPGTRLTVT.

This chain joins TRBV4-1 and TRBJ2-7; unclear D gene. The CDR3 runs to 13 residues. V dropped 1 base and J dropped 3 bases, with 7 bases sitting between them. Per the germline V gene, CDR1 is MGHRA and CDR2 is YSYEKL. Here the CDR3 reads CASSQGHSYEQYF. CDR3 in DNA: TGCGCCAGCAGCCAAGGTCACAGCTACGAGCAGTACTTC.